These 11 T cell receptor beta chains came from one sample sequenced in a study of T cells in Graves' hyperthyroidism and ophthalmopathy. There were TCR beta CDR3 regions amplified from RNA transcripts. HTBI primers were employed in a first-round RT-PCR of the TCR CDR3. MiXCR, applied by TCRdb to the multiplex PCR reads, yields one record per CDR3 protein. The table lists approximately 95,000 distinct CDR3 sequences, roughly 40% of them singletons. Sequenced: peripheral blood or thyroid tissue (not recorded which). The receptors stem from a woman in her twenties or thirties with Graves' hyperthyroidism.

A word on this clonotype: An end of the junction differs from the germline gene, which may be a read error. The chain uses TRBV7-8 and TRBJ2-2; tentative D call: TRBD2 (5 bases). The CDR3 runs 15 residues. Germline V CDR1 and CDR2: SGHVS, FQNEAQ. The CDR3 loop is CASSHDRGSTGELFF. For the CDR3, the DNA is TGCGCCAGCAGCCATGATAGAGGGAGTACCGGGGAGCTGTTTTTT.

This clonotype turned up a few times. The chain links TRBV28 to TRBJ1-1; perhaps TRBD1 as D (5 bases). Germline V gene lookup returns CDR1 MDHEN and CDR2 SYDVKM. The CDR3 covers 15 residues. With 0 bases removed from V and 6 bases from J, the gap between germline ends came to 14 bases. The DNA for the CDR3 is TGTGCCAGCAGTTTATGGACCCAGACAGATCCTGAAGCTTTCTTT. Protein sequence: CASSLWTQTDPEAFF.

This clonotype was counted many times. The chain employs TRBV20-1 and TRBJ1-5; 9 bases fit TRBD1. The V gene's germline CDR1 is DFQATT and CDR2 SNEGSKA (reference sequence). This CDR3 has 15 amino acids. V shed 0 bases and J 2 bases; nucleotides not matched to a gene: 2. The CDR3 region has the DNA TGCAGTGCTAGAGATCGGGACAGGGGCAATCAGCCCCAGCATTTT. This codes for CSARDRDRGNQPQHF.

This clonotype was picked up many times. The chain links TRBV7-8 to TRBJ2-5; TRBD2 matches 11 bases. The ends lost 2 bases at V and 4 bases at J; junction bases unmatched: 9. Per the germline V gene, CDR1 is SGHVS and CDR2 is FQNEAQ. The CDR3 runs to 17 residues. CDR3 nucleotides: TGTGCCAGCAGCTTAAACCCTATAGCGGGAGGGGGAGAGACCCAGTACTTC. This encodes CASSLNPIAGGGETQYF.

This clonotype was observed at least ten times. The chain carries TRBV5-1 and TRBJ2-5; 10 bases fit TRBD2. The trim removed 1 base at V and 4 bases at J, leaving 1 base unmatched. Looked up from germline, CDR1 is SGHRS and CDR2 is YFSETQ. The CDR3 runs 14 residues. The CDR3 reads CASSLSGRGETQYF. In DNA, the CDR3 is TGCGCCAGCAGCTTGAGCGGGAGGGGAGAGACCCAGTACTTC.

This chain joins TRBV25-1 and TRBJ1-1; D is unclear. Germline CDR1 and CDR2: MGHDK and SYGVNS. CDR3 size: 14 residues. V dropped 10 bases and J dropped 0 bases, with 15 bases sitting between them. The CDR3, as DNA: TGTGCCACCGCGCCTTCATGGGTGAACACTGAAGCTTTCTTT. It codes for CATAPSWVNTEAFF.

This clonotype has a count of ten or more. The chain joins TRBV28 to TRBJ2-7; D possibly corresponds to TRBD2 (5 bases). The CDR3 runs 12 residues. Between the trimmed V and J ends, which lost 7 bases and 7 bases, there was a span of 14 bases. Germline V gene data show CDR1 as MDHEN and CDR2 as SYDVKM. The CDR3 reads CASNLGDHEQYF. The CDR3 bases are TGTGCCAGCAACCTCGGGGATCATGAGCAGTACTTC. Complete variable domain (other parts from reference TRBV28 and TRBJ2-7): DVKVTQSSRYLVKRTGEKVFLECVQDMDHENMFWYRQDPGLGLRLIYFSYDVKMKEKGDIPEGYSVSREKKERFSLILESASTNQTSMYLCASNLGDHEQYFGPGTRLTVT.

CDR3 sequence: CASSFITDTQYF. The DNA for the CDR3 is TGCGCCAGCAGCTTTATTACAGATACGCAGTATTTT. The chain is built from TRBV5-1 and TRBJ2-3; unclear D gene. The CDR3 extends over 12 amino acids. Between the trimmed V and J ends, which lost 2 bases and 3 bases, there was a span of 4 bases. Germline-derived CDR1 and CDR2 are SGHRS and YFSETQ.

This clonotype occurred many times. The genes are TRBV11-2 and TRBJ2-5; D remains unclear. The germline CDR1 and CDR2 sequences are SGHAT and FQNNGV. The CDR3 spans 15 residues. The ends were cut back, 5 bases at V and 3 bases at J, with 16 bases in the middle. CDR3 amino acids: CASSQRWGAEETQYF. For the CDR3, the DNA is TGTGCCAGCAGCCAAAGGTGGGGTGCGGAAGAGACCCAGTACTTC.

As to this clonotype: This may stem from a read error, because a much larger clone lies one nucleotide away. This chain uses TRBV24-1 with TRBJ1-5, with 9 bases aligning to TRBD1. Unmatched junction bases numbered 12, after V lost 7 bases and J lost 6 bases. CDR1 KGHDR and CDR2 SFDVKD come from the germline V gene. The CDR3 has 16 residues. The CDR3 DNA follows: TGTGCCACCAGCGCTCCGGACAGGGGAGGTGGTCAGCCCCAGCATTTT. Translating gives CATSAPDRGGGQPQHF.

The CDR3 sequence: CASRDSSNQPQHF. The CDR3 nucleotides are TGTGCCAGCAGGGACTCAAGCAATCAGCCCCAGCATTTT. The chain uses TRBV6-5 and TRBJ1-5; no definite D call. Germline V gene sequence: CDR1 MNHEY, CDR2 SVGAGI. The CDR3 contains 13 residues. V gave up 6 bases and J gave up 1 base, with 7 bases separating them.